This is a list of T cell receptor beta chains from one sample in a study of graft-versus-host responses after intestinal transplantation. Sequencing was performed with immunoSEQ multiplex PCR; in TCRdb, only in-frame clones are kept and a portion is missing. The sample has about 59,000 clones; almost 95% are singletons. No antigens are known for them. Specimen: unstimulated CD4+ T cells sorted from spleen or lymph node cells, collected before transplant. These receptors all come from a human donor who was the organ donor for an intestinal transplant. CDR3s include the opening cysteine and the closing phenylalanine or tryptophan. A D gene is named only where the DNA matches it firmly. Part of the rows lack a size; the others show once, few, many or a class for expanded clones.

v_gene	j_gene	abundance	d_gene	len	CDR3aa	CDR3nt
TRBV7-2	TRBJ2-1	-	TRBD2	19	CASSLTSGGQKSSYNEQFF	TGTGCCAGCAGCCTTACTAGCGGGGGGCAAAAGAGCTCCTACAATGAGCAGTTCTTC
TRBV21-1	TRBJ1-1	-	-	12	CASSIGGTEAFF	TGTGCCAGCAGCATCGGAGGCACTGAAGCTTTCTTT
TRBV7-2	TRBJ2-3	-	-	13	CASSLRVGGTQYF	TGTGCCAGCAGCTTAAGGGTAGGGGGTACGCAGTATTTT
TRBV2	TRBJ2-7	-	TRBD1	13	CASSRDRPYEQYF	TGTGCCAGCAGTCGGGACAGGCCCTACGAGCAGTACTTC
TRBV9	TRBJ2-3	-	TRBD2	17	CASSITTGGAGADTQYF	TGTGCCAGCAGCATCACAACCGGGGGGGCCGGGGCAGATACGCAGTATTTT
TRBV7-3	TRBJ2-2	-	-	14	CASRSSTNTGELFF	TGTGCCAGCAGAAGCAGCACGAACACCGGGGAGCTGTTTTTT
TRBV7-2	TRBJ1-2	-	-	13	CASSLEGGYGYTF	TGTGCCAGCAGCTTAGAGGGAGGGTATGGCTACACCTTC
TRBV4-3	TRBJ2-1	-	TRBD2	18	CASSQDLGEGTGYNEQFF	TGCGCCAGCAGCCAAGATTTGGGGGAGGGGACGGGTTACAATGAGCAGTTCTTC
TRBV10-3	TRBJ2-1	-	TRBD1	13	CAISGTDYNEQFF	TGTGCCATCAGCGGGACAGACTACAATGAGCAGTTCTTC
TRBV29-1	TRBJ1-2	-	-	13	CSVEVRTANGYTF	TGCAGCGTTGAAGTCCGGACGGCGAATGGCTACACCTTC
TRBV7-2	TRBJ2-7	-	-	12	CASSSQPYEQYF	TGTGCCAGCAGCTCCCAACCCTACGAGCAGTACTTC
TRBV11-3	TRBJ2-7	-	-	13	CASSPDGGYEQYF	TGTGCCAGCAGCCCCGATGGGGGCTACGAGCAGTACTTC
TRBV7-6	TRBJ2-2	-	-	16	CASSLVVGGPDGELFF	TGTGCCAGCAGCTTAGTAGTGGGGGGGCCAGACGGGGAGCTGTTTTTT
TRBV5-1	TRBJ2-1	-	-	14	CASSLSKSYNEQFF	TGCGCCAGCAGCTTGAGCAAATCCTACAATGAGCAGTTCTTC
TRBV9	TRBJ2-3	-	-	13	CASSVQTRDTQYF	TGTGCCAGCAGCGTCCAAACCAGAGATACGCAGTATTTT
TRBV7-8	TRBJ2-3	-	-	14	CASSLSAGEDTQYF	TGTGCCAGCAGCTTAAGCGCCGGGGAGGATACGCAGTATTTT
TRBV9	TRBJ1-1	once	TRBD1	14	CASSVGTGYTEAFF	TGTGCCAGCAGCGTAGGGACAGGGTACACTGAAGCTTTCTTT
TRBV30	TRBJ2-7	once	TRBD1	13	CAWSWTGSYEQYF	TGTGCCTGGAGTTGGACAGGGTCCTACGAGCAGTACTTC
TRBV19	TRBJ2-5	-	-	14	CASSIDFQIGTQYF	TGTGCCAGTAGTATAGATTTCCAGATAGGGACCCAGTACTTC
TRBV7-2	TRBJ2-7	-	-	12	CASSLDTYEQYF	TGTGCCAGCAGCTTAGACACCTACGAGCAGTACTTC
TRBV7-9	TRBJ2-1	-	TRBD2	15	CASSLLSGGWNEQFF	TGTGCCAGCAGCCTCCTTAGCGGGGGGTGGAATGAGCAGTTCTTC
TRBV11-2	TRBJ2-2	few	-	14	CASSLGGATGELFF	TGTGCCAGCAGCTTAGGGGGGGCGACCGGGGAGCTGTTTTTT
TRBV4-1	TRBJ2-7	-	TRBD1	14	CASSLYRGPGEQYF	TGCGCCAGCAGCCTATACAGGGGGCCCGGCGAGCAGTACTTC